Included here is one TCR beta chain sequence, with context. This entry belongs to a study of blood T cell repertoires in COVID-19. Study-level information: PBMCs, B-cell-depleted T cells, or T cells were the source of the cDNA or gDNA that made up the material.

The authors' processing: The authors estimated nucleated cell counts from reference gene primer amplification. The assay was immunoSEQ multiplex PCR, and TCRdb's table has in-frame clones only and misses some. Clone size and the V and J calls come from that table; the DNA yielded D and trimming. This table has fewer than 350,000 clones, 87% appearing once. V lost 1 base and J lost 5, with 8 bases in between. The CDR3 covers 14 residues. The germline V gene has CDR1 SEHNR and CDR2 FQNEAQ (reference sequence). Assignment of participants to cohorts was predicated upon participant-reported clinical history. Cohort 3 donors were reported recovered after two negative PCRs, clearance, or symptom resolution.

This chain joins TRBV7-9 and TRBJ1-4, with D possibly matching TRBD1 (5 bases). The sequencing sample was made of PBMCs or T cells enriched from blood (not recorded which). The receptor was derived from a woman aged 40 to 50 who had recovered from COVID-19. The CDR3 DNA follows: TGTGCCAGCAGCTTAGGACAGTTGAATGAAAAACTGTTTTTT. This codes for CASSLGQLNEKLFF.